The T cell receptor beta chain under discussion was sequenced for a study of blood T cell repertoires in COVID-19. Method: immunoSEQ multiplex PCR; TCRdb's copy keeps in-frame clones and lacks some. This table holds some 530,000 clones, approximately 83% found once. The CDR3 is 16 amino acids. Germline V CDR1 and CDR2: SNHLY, FYNNEI. V lost 2 bases to trimming and J lost 2 bases; unmatched junction nucleotides: 3. This receptor was identified in a human donor in a cohort sampled during active COVID-19. What was sequenced was peripheral blood. V gene TRBV2 combines with J gene TRBJ2-3; TRBD2 matches at 11 bases. The CDR3 DNA follows: TGTGCCAGCAGTGAATCTAGCGGGAGGTTCACAGATACGCAGTATTTT. Its protein is CASSESSGRFTDTQYF.